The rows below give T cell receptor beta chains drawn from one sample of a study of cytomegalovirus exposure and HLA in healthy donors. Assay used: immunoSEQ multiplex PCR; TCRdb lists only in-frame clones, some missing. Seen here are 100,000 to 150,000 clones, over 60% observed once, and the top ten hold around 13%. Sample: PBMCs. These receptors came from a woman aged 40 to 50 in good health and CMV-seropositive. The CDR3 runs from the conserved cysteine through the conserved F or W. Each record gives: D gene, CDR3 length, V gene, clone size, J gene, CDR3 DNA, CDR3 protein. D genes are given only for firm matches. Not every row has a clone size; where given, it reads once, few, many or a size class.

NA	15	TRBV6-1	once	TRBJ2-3	TGTGCCAGCGGCCAAACAGGGACCTCCACAGATACGCAGTATTTT	CASGQTGTSTDTQYF
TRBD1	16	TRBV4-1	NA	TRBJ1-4	TGCGCCAGCAGCCAAGTCTCCGGGACAGACAATGAAAAACTGTTTTTT	CASSQVSGTDNEKLFF
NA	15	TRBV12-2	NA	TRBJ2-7	TGTGCAAGTCGCTTAGCGCTCGGACAGGGGAACGAGCAGTACTTC	CASRLALGQGNEQYF
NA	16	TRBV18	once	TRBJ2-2	TGTGCCAGCTCACCGCGTAGCGGAGAGAACACCGGGGAGCTGTTTTTT	CASSPRSGENTGELFF
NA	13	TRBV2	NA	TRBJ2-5	TGTGCCAGCAGTGTGGGCGCGCAAGAGACCCAGTACTTC	CASSVGAQETQYF
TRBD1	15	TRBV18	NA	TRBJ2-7	TGTGCCAGCTCACGTCTGGGGACAGGGATCGACGAGCAGTACTTC	CASSRLGTGIDEQYF
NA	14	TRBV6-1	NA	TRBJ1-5	TGTGCCAGCAGTGGGGGGGGCAGCAATCAGCCCCAGCATTTT	CASSGGGSNQPQHF
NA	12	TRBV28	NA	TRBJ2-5	TGTGCCAGCCTAACAGGGCGGGAGACCCAGTACTTC	CASLTGRETQYF
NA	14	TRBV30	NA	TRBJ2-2	TGTGCCTGGGGGTCGGGGGCGAACACCGGGGAGCTGTTTTTT	CAWGSGANTGELFF
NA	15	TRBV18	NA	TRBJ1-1	TGTGCCAGCTCACCACTGACGGGGAAGGGCACTGAAGCTTTCTTT	CASSPLTGKGTEAFF
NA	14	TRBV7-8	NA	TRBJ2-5	TGTGCCAGCAGCCCGGGGACTTTGCGGGAGACCCAGTACTTC	CASSPGTLRETQYF
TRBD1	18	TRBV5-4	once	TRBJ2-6	TGTGCCAGCAGCTCGTTAACAGGGGTTCTCCCTGGGGCCAACGTCCTGACTTTC	CASSSLTGVLPGANVLTF
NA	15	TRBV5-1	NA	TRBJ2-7	TGCGCCAGCAGCTTGGCCGCAGGGATGAGCTACGAGCAGTACTTC	CASSLAAGMSYEQYF
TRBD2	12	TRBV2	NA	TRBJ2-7	TGTGCCAGCTCGGGGGGGGACGGCGAGCAGTACTTC	CASSGGDGEQYF
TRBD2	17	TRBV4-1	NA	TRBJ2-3	TGCGCCAGCAGCCAGGGGGGGGGACTAGCGGCCACAGATACGCAGTATTTT	CASSQGGGLAATDTQYF
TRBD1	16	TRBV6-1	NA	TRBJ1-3	TGTGCCAGCAGTGAGTTACAGGGGGCCGGAGTAAACACCATATATTTT	CASSELQGAGVNTIYF
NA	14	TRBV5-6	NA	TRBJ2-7	TGTGCCAGCAGTTCCCTCAGGGCCTCCTACGAGCAGTACTTC	CASSSLRASYEQYF
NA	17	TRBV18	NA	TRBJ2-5	TGTGCCAGCTCACCTCGGAGGAGCGGCCCCTCGGGGGAGACCCAGTACTTC	CASSPRRSGPSGETQYF
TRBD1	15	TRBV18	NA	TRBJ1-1	TGTGCCAGCTCTCCATCGACAGGGGTGAACACTGAAGCTTTCTTT	CASSPSTGVNTEAFF
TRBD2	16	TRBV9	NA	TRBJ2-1	TGTGCCAGCAGCAGGACTAGCGGGGGATCCTACAATGAGCAGTTCTTC	CASSRTSGGSYNEQFF
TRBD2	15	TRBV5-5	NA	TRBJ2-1	TGTGCCAGCAGACTAGCGGGTAGCTCCTACAATGAGCAGTTCTTC	CASRLAGSSYNEQFF
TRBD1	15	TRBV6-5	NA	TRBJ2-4	TGTGCCAGCAGTCAACCCGGGACAGGGGGCCACATTCAGTACTTC	CASSQPGTGGHIQYF
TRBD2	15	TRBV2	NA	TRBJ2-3	TGTGCCAGCAGCGAACTAGCGGGAGGGACAAATACGCAGTATTTT	CASSELAGGTNTQYF
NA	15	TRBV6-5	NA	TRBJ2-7	TGTGCCAGCAGTTCCGGCGGCCTAAGCTCCTACGAGCAGTACTTC	CASSSGGLSSYEQYF
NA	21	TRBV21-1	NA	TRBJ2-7	TGTGCCAGCAGCAAAGCTCCGTCGCTAGCGGGAGGGCTGATTCTCGATTACGAGCAGTACTTC	CASSKAPSLAGGLILDYEQYF
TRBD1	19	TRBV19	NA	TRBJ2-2	TGTGCCAGTACCTTTCCGGGGACAGGGGGCGAAGGGAACACCGGGGAGCTGTTTTTT	CASTFPGTGGEGNTGELFF
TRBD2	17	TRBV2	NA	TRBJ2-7	TGTGCCAGCAGCCCCACTATCTTAGCGGGAGGGCCCCACGAGCAGTACTTC	CASSPTILAGGPHEQYF
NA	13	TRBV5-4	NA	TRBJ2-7	TGTGCCAGCAGCTTGGACTTCAAATACGAGCAGTACTTC	CASSLDFKYEQYF
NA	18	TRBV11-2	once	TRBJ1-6	TGTGCCAGCAGCCCAGGCTGGGGACTAAGCTCCTATAATTCACCCCTCCACTTT	CASSPGWGLSSYNSPLHF
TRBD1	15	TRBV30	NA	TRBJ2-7	TGTGCCTGGAGTCCGGGGACAGACCCTTCCTACGAGCAGTACTTC	CAWSPGTDPSYEQYF
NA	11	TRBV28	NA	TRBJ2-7	TGTGCCAGCAGCCAGACCTACGAGCAGTACTTC	CASSQTYEQYF
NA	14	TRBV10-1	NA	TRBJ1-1	TGCGCCAGCAGTCCCAGGGGAATGAACACTGAAGCTTTCTTT	CASSPRGMNTEAFF
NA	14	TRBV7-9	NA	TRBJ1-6	TGTGCCGGGACTACGACAGAGGGTAATTCACCCCTCCACTTT	CAGTTTEGNSPLHF
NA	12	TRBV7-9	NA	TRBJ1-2	TGTTCCAGCAGGTTTGAGGATGGAGGCTACACCTTC	CSSRFEDGGYTF
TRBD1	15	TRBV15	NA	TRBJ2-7	TGTGCCACCAGCAGAGAGGGACAGGGCTCCTACGAGCAGTACTTC	CATSREGQGSYEQYF
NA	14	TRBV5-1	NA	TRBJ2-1	TGCGCCAGCAGCTTGGACGGGATTTACAATGAGCAGTTCTTC	CASSLDGIYNEQFF
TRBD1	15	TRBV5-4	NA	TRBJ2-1	TGTGCCAGCAGCTTGGTGGGACAGGGTTACAATGAGCAGTTCTTC	CASSLVGQGYNEQFF
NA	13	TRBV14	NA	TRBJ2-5	TGTGCCAGCAGCCACCGACAGGAAGAGACCCAGTACTTC	CASSHRQEETQYF
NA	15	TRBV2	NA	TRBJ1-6	TGTGCCAGCGGGGGGGCCGGGGCCTTTAATTCACCCCTCCACTTT	CASGGAGAFNSPLHF
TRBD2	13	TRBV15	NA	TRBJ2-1	TGTGCCACTAGCGGGAGCTCCTACAATGAGCAGTTCTTC	CATSGSSYNEQFF
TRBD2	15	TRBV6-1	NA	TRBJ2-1	TGTGCCAGCAGTCGCATAGCGGGTACCTACAATGAGCAGTTCTTC	CASSRIAGTYNEQFF
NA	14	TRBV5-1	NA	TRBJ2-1	TGCGCCAGCAGCGAGGGACTTTCCTACAATGAGCAGTTCTTC	CASSEGLSYNEQFF
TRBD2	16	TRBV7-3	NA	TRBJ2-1	TGTGCCAGCAGCGTCACCGGGACTAGCGAATACAATGAGCAGTTCTTC	CASSVTGTSEYNEQFF